These 28 T cell receptor beta chains were all obtained from the same sample, sequenced in a study of radiotherapy plus CTLA-4 blockade in lung cancer (dated by TCRdb to the late 2010s). The library was obtained by the immunoSEQ multiplex PCR assay. Held by TCRdb, this immuneACCESS table contains in-frame sequences only and omits some clones. Under half of the omission traces to an unresolved V gene where checked; the cause of the rest is unknown. Within this sample are about 60,000 clones, with approximately 76% of them counted one time only. The ten largest clones represent about 3.1% of the sample. The sample was peripheral blood, taken from a patient treated with radiotherapy plus ipilimumab. The receptors shown here come from a human donor with non-small cell lung cancer who had a complete response to radiotherapy plus ipilimumab.

V usage is TRBV19 and J usage is TRBJ2-3; 7 bases fit TRBD1. The CDR3 totals 16 residues. CDR1 is LNHDA, CDR2 SQIVND, per germline (reference sequence). After removal of 4 bases from V and 4 bases from J, the junction contained 11 bases not matched to a gene. This CDR3 reads CASSRGQNGLADTQYF. The CDR3 coding sequence is TGTGCCAGTAGTAGGGGACAGAACGGCCTCGCAGATACGCAGTATTTT.

This clone was detected only a few times. This chain joins TRBV2 and TRBJ1-1, with D possibly being TRBD1 (5 bases). With 8 bases removed from V and 6 bases from J, the gap between germline ends came to 22 bases. CDR3 length: 15 residues. The germline CDR1 and CDR2 sequences are SNHLY and FYNNEI. CDR3: CASASNSGGRSEAFF. CDR3 DNA: TGTGCCAGCGCCTCCAACTCCGGGGGGAGGTCTGAAGCTTTCTTT.

In its sample, this clone was seen a few times. The CDR3 DNA reads TGCGCCAGCAGCTTGGGGGCAGCCACTAGTAAAGAGACCCAGTACTTC. Encoded protein: CASSLGAATSKETQYF. The chain couples TRBV5-1 to TRBJ2-5; a weak D match, TRBD2 (5 bases). Trimming cost V 0 bases and J 3 bases, with 15 bases left between them. Germline V CDR1 and CDR2: SGHRS, YFSETQ. The CDR3 runs to 16 residues. Based on the CDR3 plus reference TRBV5-1 and TRBJ2-5, the full variable domain is KAGVTQTPRYLIKTRGQQVTLSCSPISGHRSVSWYQQTPGQGLQFLFEYFSETQRNKGNFPGRFSGRQFSNSRSEMNVSTLELGDSALYLCASSLGAATSKETQYFGPGTRLLVL.

The chain joins TRBV19 to TRBJ1-3; D remains ambiguous. Trimming took off 1 base at V and 0 bases at J, with 13 bases between the two ends. Germline-derived CDR1 and CDR2 are LNHDA and SQIVND (reference sequence). This CDR3 region has 17 residues. The DNA for the CDR3 is TGTGCCAGTAGTATAGCCTATGCCGGGAGCTCTGGAAACACCATATATTTT. The encoded protein is CASSIAYAGSSGNTIYF.

This chain joins TRBV18 and TRBJ2-2, with TRBD1 identical over 9 bases. CDR1 and CDR2 from the germline V gene are KGHSH and LQKENI. This CDR3 has 18 residues. Trimming removed 1 base from V and 4 bases from J; junction bases left unmatched: 10. This chain's CDR3 is CASSPRMVGQGITGELFF. The DNA for the CDR3 is TGTGCCAGCTCACCACGGATGGTAGGACAGGGGATCACCGGGGAGCTGTTTTTT.

The chain joins TRBV2 to TRBJ2-1; TRBD2 matches 12 bases. The V segment lost 2 bases and the J segment 14 bases; nucleotides outside the gene matches: 7. Germline V CDR1 and CDR2: SNHLY, FYNNEI. The CDR3 consists of 14 residues. CDR3 DNA sequence: TGTGCCAGCAGTGAAAGACTAGCGGGAGTATTGAAGTTCTTC. Translated, it gives CASSERLAGVLKFF.

The chain has TRBV6-6 and TRBJ2-1; no clear D. The CDR3 consists of 12 residues. V lost 7 bases and J 9 bases, leaving 13 bases between the germline ends. Germline V gives CDR1 MNHNY, CDR2 SVGAGI (reference sequence). The CDR3 region has the DNA TGTGCCAGCACGATCCCCCGGGTTGAGCAGTTCTTC. The encoded protein is CASTIPRVEQFF.

CDR3 amino acids: CASRPINRVSEAFF. The CDR3 DNA follows: TGTGCCAGCAGACCAATTAACAGGGTCTCTGAAGCTTTCTTT. This rearrangement joins TRBV27 to TRBJ1-1; D might be TRBD1 (6 bases). In germline, CDR1 is MNHEY, CDR2 SMNVEV (reference sequence). This CDR3 region has 14 residues. Trimming took 6 bases from V and 6 from J, leaving 17 bases between them.

The chain has TRBV11-2 and TRBJ2-7, with D hard to call. V lost 4 bases and J 0 bases, leaving 13 bases between the germline ends. Germline V gene lookup returns CDR1 SGHAT and CDR2 FQNNGV. The CDR3 is made up of 15 amino acids. CDR3 coding DNA: TGTGCCAGCAGCTCATATGGGCAAGACTCCTACGAGCAGTACTTC. This encodes CASSSYGQDSYEQYF.

This rearrangement joins TRBV5-1 to TRBJ2-2; D perhaps matches TRBD2 (5 bases). CDR3 length: 15 amino acids. Germline lookup yields CDR1 SGHRS and CDR2 YFSETQ. Trimming pared 4 bases from V and 2 bases from J, leaving 12 bases between. CDR3 sequence: CASSPDSSNTGELFF. CDR3 DNA: TGCGCCAGCAGCCCGGACTCAAGTAACACCGGGGAGCTGTTTTTT.

This chain links TRBV7-4 with TRBJ2-5, with TRBD2 matching over 7 bases. V dropped 11 bases and J dropped 2; count of bases not matched to a gene: 8. There are 13 residues in the CDR3. Germline CDR1 and CDR2: SGHVT and SQSDAQ. The DNA of the CDR3 is TGTGCCGCGGTGGGGGGGGGACAAGAGACCCAGTACTTC. Encoded protein: CAAVGGGQETQYF.

The chain combines TRBV28 with TRBJ2-5, with 9 nucleotides matching TRBD2. The germline gives CDR1 MDHEN, CDR2 SYDVKM. This CDR3 spans 14 amino acids. The V and J ends lost 1 base and 11 bases, in that order; junction bases with no gene match: 8. The CDR3 DNA sequence: TGTGCCAGCAGTTTATATGCGGCGGGAGGGGAGCAGTACTTC. Translated, it gives CASSLYAAGGEQYF.

In this sample, this clone turned up a few times. CDR3 coding DNA: TGTGCCAGCAGCAAAGTGGATCGGGGATTCAATGAAAAACTGTTTTTT. Encoded protein: CASSKVDRGFNEKLFF. This chain connects TRBV21-1 to TRBJ1-4. TRBV21-1 is flagged as a pseudogene. This CDR3 has 16 residues.

V and J are TRBV7-9 and TRBJ2-6; no firm D call. The CDR3 runs 18 residues. Trimming removed 3 bases at V and 0 bases at J, with 15 bases between. Germline-derived CDR1 and CDR2 are SEHNR and FQNEAQ (reference sequence). The CDR3 DNA sequence: TGTGCCAGCAGCTTCGTCGCGGTAGCCGTCTCTGGGGCCAACGTCCTGACTTTC. This codes for CASSFVAVAVSGANVLTF.

The V call is TRBV5-1, the J call TRBJ2-3, with D uncertain. The V end was cut by 0 bases, the J end by 8 bases, with 10 bases between. The CDR3 consists of 13 residues. Germline lookup yields CDR1 SGHRS and CDR2 YFSETQ. CDR3 sequence: CASSLVSAGTQYF. The CDR3, as DNA: TGCGCCAGCAGCTTGGTTTCGGCAGGTACGCAGTATTTT.

As regards this clone: An end of the junction differs from the germline gene, which may be a read error. This chain links TRBV11-2 with TRBJ2-1, with D maybe TRBD1 (5 bases). This CDR3 has 12 amino acids. Germline V gives CDR1 SGHAT, CDR2 FQNNGV. The CDR3 bases are TGTGCCGGCAGCTTTACTCAGGGTGAGCAGTTCTTC. It yields the protein CAGSFTQGEQFF.

The V call is TRBV18, the J call TRBJ2-7; a possible D gene is TRBD2 (5 bases). The CDR3 sequence is 13 residues long. Trimming pared 2 bases from V and 7 bases from J, leaving 12 bases between. Germline V gives CDR1 KGHSH, CDR2 LQKENI. CDR3 protein: CASSPGVSGEQYF. In DNA, the CDR3 is TGTGCCAGCTCACCAGGGGTCTCGGGGGAGCAGTACTTC.

This chain connects TRBV5-1 to TRBJ2-3, with 9 bases fitting TRBD1. The CDR3 loop spans 17 amino acids. Germline V gene data show CDR1 as SGHRS and CDR2 as YFSETQ. Trimming at V came to 1 base and at J to 0 bases, leaving 6 bases not matched to a gene. The CDR3 spells CASSLKPQGASTDTQYF. For the CDR3, the DNA is TGCGCCAGCAGCTTGAAACCACAGGGGGCTAGCACAGATACGCAGTATTTT.

J is TRBJ2-5 and V is TRBV7-2; 14 nucleotides align to TRBD2. The CDR3 length is 17 residues. Per germline, CDR1 SGHTA and CDR2 FQGNSA. V lost 5 bases, J lost 2 bases, and 7 bases stayed unmatched. The CDR3 here is CASSPGLAGGPQETQYF. CDR3 in DNA: TGTGCCAGCAGCCCTGGACTAGCGGGGGGTCCTCAAGAGACCCAGTACTTC.

This chain's CDR3 is CASSLEAGGTQWYNEQFF. CDR3 bases: TGTGCCAGCAGCTTAGAGGCAGGTGGGACACAGTGGTACAATGAGCAGTTCTTC. This sequence joins TRBV7-6 and TRBJ2-1; TRBD1 is a possible D gene (6 bases). This CDR3 has 18 amino acids. Germline lookup yields CDR1 SGHVS and CDR2 FNYEAQ. The V end was cut by 1 base, the J end by 4 bases, with 20 bases between.

This chain links TRBV10-3 with TRBJ2-7; TRBD2 matches at 8 bases. The trim removed 5 bases at V and 7 bases at J, leaving 13 bases unmatched. The CDR3 is 15 residues long. The germline V gene encodes CDR1 ENHRY and CDR2 SYGVKD. The CDR3 bases are TGTGCCATCAGTTCCACTAGCGGCACCGCGGGGGAGCAGTACTTC. Its protein is CAISSTSGTAGEQYF.

The chain links TRBV27 to TRBJ1-6; 12 positions agree with TRBD1. Germline-derived CDR1 and CDR2 are MNHEY and SMNVEV (reference sequence). V lost 1 base and J lost 9; bases outside the gene matches: 7. This CDR3 contains 17 residues. Here the CDR3 DNA reads TGTGCCAGCAGTTTATGGGGGACAGGGGGCATCGGTTCACCCCTCCACTTT. Protein sequence: CASSLWGTGGIGSPLHF.

This sequence joins TRBV11-3 and TRBJ2-2; D possibly corresponds to TRBD2 (6 bases). Germline CDR1 SGHNT, CDR2 YENEEA. The CDR3 is made up of 15 amino acids. Trimming left V 5 bases short and J 7 bases short, with 17 bases between. The CDR3 reads CASSPAGGASGELFF. CDR3 in DNA: TGTGCCAGCAGCCCCGCTGGCGGGGCAAGCGGGGAGCTGTTTTTT. Filled out from reference TRBV11-3 and TRBJ2-2, the complete variable domain reads EAGVVQSPRYKIIEKKQPVAFWCNPISGHNTLYWYLQNLGQGPELLIRYENEEAVDDSQLPKDRFSAERLKGVDSTLKIQPAELGDSAVYLCASSPAGGASGELFFGEGSRLTVL.

The chain recombines TRBV7-9 with TRBJ2-5, with D perhaps matching TRBD2 (6 bases). V lost 5 bases and J 4 bases, leaving 17 bases between the germline ends. Germline V gives CDR1 SEHNR, CDR2 FQNEAQ (reference sequence). This CDR3 spans 15 amino acids. The CDR3 nucleotides are TGTGCCAGCAGCACGGCGGGACTTCCGACAGAGACCCAGTACTTC. Its translation: CASSTAGLPTETQYF.

The chain recombines TRBV7-9 with TRBJ2-7; tentative D call: TRBD2 (6 bases). This CDR3 is 16 amino acids long. Germline lookup yields CDR1 SEHNR and CDR2 FQNEAQ (reference sequence). V dropped 4 bases and J dropped 2 bases, with 18 bases sitting between them. The CDR3 loop reads CASSSPPGDLTYEQYF. The CDR3 DNA is TGTGCCAGCAGCTCCCCCCCGGGAGATTTAACCTACGAGCAGTACTTC.

There are a few counts of this clone. The rearrangement uses TRBV15 and TRBJ1-1; no firm D call. This CDR3 is 13 amino acids long. Germline CDR1 LNHNV, CDR2 YYDKDF (reference sequence). Trimming removed 6 bases at V and 1 base at J, with 9 bases between. The CDR3 DNA sequence: TGTGCCACCAGTAGGTCAGGGAACACTGAAGCTTTCTTT. Translating gives CATSRSGNTEAFF.

The J gene is TRBJ2-1, the V gene TRBV5-1, with a tentative D call TRBD1 (6 bases). CDR1 is SGHRS and CDR2 is YFSETQ in the germline V gene. CDR3 length equals 13 residues. V was trimmed by 4 bases and J by 8 bases, leaving 13 bases between them. CDR3 nucleotide sequence: TGCGCCAGCAGCGGGCTACAGGGTTATGAGCAGTTCTTC. Translation gives CASSGLQGYEQFF.

The chain couples TRBV15 to TRBJ2-2; perhaps TRBD2 as D (5 bases). This CDR3 comprises 15 residues. Germline V gene sequence: CDR1 LNHNV, CDR2 YYDKDF (reference sequence). Trimming took 1 base from V and 2 from J, leaving 8 bases between them. CDR3 DNA: TGTGCCACCAGCAGAGTTTCGGGAAACACCGGGGAGCTGTTTTTT. It translates to CATSRVSGNTGELFF.